This T cell receptor (beta chain) is drawn from a study of blood T cells in healthy people across ages (dated by TCRdb to 2013 to 2016). Concerning the study at large: In model experiments, template switching captured roughly one uniquely barcoded TCR beta cDNA molecule for every two T cells. Using deep sequencing normalized with unique cDNA molecular identifiers, the study measured how TCR beta repertoire diversity changes with age. The donors were split into four age groups: young (average roughly 15 years), middle-aged (around 40), aged (approximately 59) and long-lived (approximately 89). To avoid experimental bias, donors of different ages were randomly spread across the sequencing lanes. Using the same blood draw, the study looked at two additional independent replicas of 1 million unique cDNA reads for two donors, one aged 18 to 30 and the other aged 80 or older. Study-level results and caveats: Because profiling used bulk unsorted PBMCs, naive and antigen-experienced compartments could not be compared conclusively. Compared with the aged group, more naive CD4+ T cells, fewer expanded clones and increased TCR diversity were shown by the long-lived group, suggesting age selection. Estimates of total diversity based on one million sequenced T cells were regarded as lower bounds and as underestimates. As age increased, observed TCR beta diversity per million T cells dropped in a roughly linear way, and a significant reduction was already evident by age 40. The CMV infection status of donors was not known, potentially confounding age-related changes in expanded clonotypes. A strong correlation was found between observed TCR beta diversity and the percentage of naive T cells measured by flow cytometry.

Preparation of the library involved 5' RACE. Data came from an Illumina HiSeq 2500. A second PCR of about 6 to 11 cycles was run with a J-beta primer mix and a sample-barcoded 5' primer. A unique molecular identifier was introduced onto each TCR beta cDNA molecule by a template-switch 5' adaptor carrying 12 random nucleotides. Each sample yielded at least 3 million CDR3-containing paired-end reads. First-strand cDNA synthesis was performed from all RNA using the Mint cDNA synthesis kit, with priming by a TRBC-specific oligonucleotide. Following uracil-DNA glycosylase treatment, all cDNA underwent a first 18-cycle PCR with the universal primers M1SS and BC2_uni_R. The paper's data handling went like this. Normalization of each sample was performed by random selection of 1 million high-quality reads, each carrying a distinct molecular identifier. Reads with shared molecular identifiers were discarded instead of being binned into consensus sequences. MiTCR, run with a Q25 quality threshold and the strictest error-elimination algorithm, handled CDR3 identification, clonotype clustering and error correction. Lower-bound total TCR beta diversity was estimated with a nonparametric unseen species model using Euler transformation. TCRdb trimmed public reads at Q25 via fastp, called clones via MiXCR and kept in-frame beta chains. Each record represents a unique CDR3 protein, reported with the most common genes and DNA among its rows. These V and J calls derive from TCRdb rather than the authors' analysis. The sample table records about 1.1 million distinct CDR3 sequences; around two fifths of these occur just once. The top ten constitute 13% of the sample.

The donors were roughly 39 Caucasian individuals from Russia, aged roughly 6 to 100 years, who were systemically healthy. Each donor gave roughly 9.5 milliliters of peripheral blood, collected into EDTA-treated Vacutainer tubes. Ficoll-Paque density-gradient centrifugation was used to isolate PBMCs, with at least 6.5 million obtained per sample. Trizol reagent was used to extract total RNA from PBMCs, with at least 5 micrograms per sample. For every donor, flow cytometry on a PBMC aliquot measured the percentage of naive CD45RAhigh/CD27high T cells. This clonotype was found a few times. The antigen it binds to is not known. Per-nucleotide qualities are absent, and no much larger clonotype sits a single base away. CDR1 and CDR2 are read off the germline V gene as SGHVS and FQNEAQ. The CDR3 holds 15 amino acids from the cysteine to the phenylalanine. The entry retains the CDR3 DNA only, 45 bases that are in frame from base 1. Unmatched junction bases come to 7, with V trimmed by 4 bases and J by 8 bases.

The V gene is TRBV7-8 and the J gene is TRBJ2-1; 11 of the junction bases match TRBD2. Sequenced: blood. The TCR sequence derives from a man aged 18 to 29 in good health. The nucleotides are TGTGCCAGCAGCTCCGCGACTAGCGGGGTGCATGAGCAGTTCTTC. Its amino acids are CASSSATSGVHEQFF.